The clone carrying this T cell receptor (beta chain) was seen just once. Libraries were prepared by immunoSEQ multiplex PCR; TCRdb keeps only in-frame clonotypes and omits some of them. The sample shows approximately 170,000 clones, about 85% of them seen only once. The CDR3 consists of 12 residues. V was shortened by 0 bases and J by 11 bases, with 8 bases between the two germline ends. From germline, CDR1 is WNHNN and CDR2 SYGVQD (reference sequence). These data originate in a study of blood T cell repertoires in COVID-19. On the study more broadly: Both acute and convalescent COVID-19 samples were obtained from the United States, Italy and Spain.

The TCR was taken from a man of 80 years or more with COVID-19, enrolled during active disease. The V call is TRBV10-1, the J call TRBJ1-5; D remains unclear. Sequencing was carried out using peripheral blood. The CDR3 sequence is CASSESPGTQHF. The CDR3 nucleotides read TGCGCCAGCAGTGAGTCGCCGGGAACCCAGCATTTT.